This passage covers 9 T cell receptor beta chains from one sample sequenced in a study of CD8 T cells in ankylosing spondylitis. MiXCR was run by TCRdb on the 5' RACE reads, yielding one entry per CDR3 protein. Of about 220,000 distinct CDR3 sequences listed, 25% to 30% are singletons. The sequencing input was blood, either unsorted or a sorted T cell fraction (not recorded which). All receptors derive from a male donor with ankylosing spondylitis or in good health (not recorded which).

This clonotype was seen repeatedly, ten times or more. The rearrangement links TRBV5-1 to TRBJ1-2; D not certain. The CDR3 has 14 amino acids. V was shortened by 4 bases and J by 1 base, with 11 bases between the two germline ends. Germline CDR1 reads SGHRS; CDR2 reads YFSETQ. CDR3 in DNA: TGCGCCAGCAGCCCTGGGCCTGGTAACTATGGCTACACCTTC. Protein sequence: CASSPGPGNYGYTF.

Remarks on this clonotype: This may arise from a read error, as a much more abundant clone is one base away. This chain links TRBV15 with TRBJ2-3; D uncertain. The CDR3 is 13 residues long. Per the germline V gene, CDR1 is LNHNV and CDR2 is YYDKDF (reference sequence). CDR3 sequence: CATRRPNTDTEYF. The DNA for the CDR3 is TGTGCCACCCGAAGGCCCAACACAGATACGGAGTATTTT.

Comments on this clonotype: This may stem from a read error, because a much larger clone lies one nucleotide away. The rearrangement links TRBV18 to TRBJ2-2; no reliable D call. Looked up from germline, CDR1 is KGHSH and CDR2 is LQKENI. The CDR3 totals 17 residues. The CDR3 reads CASSSPARKTNTGELFF. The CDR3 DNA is TGTGCCAGCTCATCACCTGCGAGGAAAACGAACACCGGGGAGCTGTTTTTT.

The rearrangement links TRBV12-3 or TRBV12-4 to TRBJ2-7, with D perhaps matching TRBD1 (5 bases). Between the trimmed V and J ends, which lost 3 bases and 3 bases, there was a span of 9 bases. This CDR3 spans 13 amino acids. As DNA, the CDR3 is TGTGCCAGCAGTTTGGGGCTATACTACGAGCAGTACTTC. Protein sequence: CASSLGLYYEQYF.

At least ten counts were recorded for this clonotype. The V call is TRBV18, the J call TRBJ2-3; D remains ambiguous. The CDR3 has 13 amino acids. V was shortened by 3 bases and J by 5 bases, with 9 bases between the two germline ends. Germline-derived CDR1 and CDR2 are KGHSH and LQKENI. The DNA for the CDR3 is TGTGCCAGCTCACCGAGGCCGGGAGATACGCAGTATTTT. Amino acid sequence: CASSPRPGDTQYF.

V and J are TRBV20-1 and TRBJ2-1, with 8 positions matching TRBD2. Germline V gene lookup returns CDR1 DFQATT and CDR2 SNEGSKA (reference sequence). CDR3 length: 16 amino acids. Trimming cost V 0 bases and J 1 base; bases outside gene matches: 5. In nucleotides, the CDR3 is TGCAGTGCTAGAGATTTCAGCGGGAGTTCCTACAATGAGCAGTTCTTC. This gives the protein CSARDFSGSSYNEQFF.

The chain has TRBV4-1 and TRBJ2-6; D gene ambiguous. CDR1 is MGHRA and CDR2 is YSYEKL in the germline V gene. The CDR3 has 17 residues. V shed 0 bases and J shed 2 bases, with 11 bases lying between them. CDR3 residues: CASSQDRSEAGANVLTF. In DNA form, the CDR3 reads TGCGCCAGCAGCCAAGACCGGTCTGAGGCTGGGGCCAACGTCCTGACTTTC.

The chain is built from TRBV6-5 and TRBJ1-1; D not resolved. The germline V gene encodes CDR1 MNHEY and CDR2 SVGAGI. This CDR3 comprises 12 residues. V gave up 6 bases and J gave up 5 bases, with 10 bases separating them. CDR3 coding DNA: TGTGCCAGCAGCAAGGGTGGAACTGAAGCTTTCTTT. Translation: CASSKGGTEAFF.

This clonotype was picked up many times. The CDR3, as DNA: TGCGCCAGCAGCTTGGCAAGCGGGGGGGCAAAGTTCTTC. This codes for CASSLASGGAKFF. The chain couples TRBV5-1 to TRBJ2-1; 10 bases line up with TRBD2. The CDR3 consists of 13 residues. Germline V gene sequence: CDR1 SGHRS, CDR2 YFSETQ. V gave up 0 bases and J gave up 14 bases; unmatched junction bases: 5.